A single sample gave rise to the 20 T cell receptor beta chains below, sequenced in a study of T cell responses to AZD1222 COVID-19 vaccine. Assay: immunoSEQ multiplex PCR; the TCRdb copy retains only in-frame clones and omits some. The sample consists of more than 50,000 clones, approximately 86% of them appearing once. Material: peripheral blood, obtained 28 days after the second AZD1222 dose. These receptors all come from an adult who received the AZD1222 COVID-19 vaccine.

The V and J genes are TRBV6-7 and TRBJ2-6; 9 bases match TRBD1. Being an ORF, TRBV6-7 has a function that is uncertain. The CDR3 covers 16 residues. V gave up 4 bases and J gave up 4 bases; unmatched junction bases: 5. CDR3: CASSSDRGAGANVLTF. The CDR3 DNA sequence: TGTGCCAGCAGTTCTGACAGGGGGGCAGGGGCCAACGTCCTGACTTTC.

This chain joins TRBV11-2 and TRBJ2-7, with D maybe TRBD2 (5 bases). CDR3 length equals 15 residues. Germline CDR1 and CDR2: SGHAT and FQNNGV. Trimming took off 6 bases at V and 0 bases at J, with 15 bases between the two ends. CDR3 nucleotide sequence: TGTGCCAGCAGGCTGACGGGATTAAGCTCCTACGAGCAGTACTTC. Translating it yields CASRLTGLSSYEQYF.

This chain joins TRBV28 and TRBJ2-3; 10 bases fit TRBD1. Germline values: CDR1 MDHEN, CDR2 SYDVKM. The ends lost 3 bases at V and 3 bases at J; junction bases unmatched: 24. The CDR3 consists of 22 residues. The CDR3 loop reads CASSFLFLPGTGVLGGTDTQYF. The CDR3 nucleotides read TGTGCCAGCAGTTTCCTGTTCCTACCTGGGACAGGGGTACTAGGAGGGACAGATACGCAGTATTTT.

This clone was observed a handful of times. The V call is TRBV27, the J call TRBJ2-1; 8 nucleotides line up with TRBD1. V dropped 5 bases and J dropped 9; count of bases not matched to a gene: 12. CDR1 MNHEY and CDR2 SMNVEV come from the germline V gene (reference sequence). This CDR3 is built from 15 residues. The DNA of the CDR3 is TGTGCCAGCAGTAGGGCAGGGGGCCCCTACGGTGAGCAGTTCTTC. This codes for CASSRAGGPYGEQFF.

V is TRBV7-6 and J is TRBJ1-3; TRBD1 aligns across 7 bases. Unmatched junction bases numbered 17, after V lost 5 bases and J lost 1 base. The CDR3 runs 19 residues. Germline V CDR1 and CDR2: SGHVS, FNYEAQ. The CDR3, as DNA: TGTGCCAGCAGCCTAGGGCCGGGACAGCGACTTACTTCTGGAAACACCATATATTTT. Amino acids: CASSLGPGQRLTSGNTIYF.

This clone appeared once. This chain joins TRBV29-1 and TRBJ1-1, with 11 bases aligning to TRBD1. Trimming at V came to 6 bases and at J to 4 bases, leaving 4 bases not matched to a gene. The CDR3 has 13 residues. The germline V gene has CDR1 SQVTM and CDR2 ANQGSEA. The CDR3 region has the DNA TGCAGCGTGGGGACAGGGGGGACCACTGAAGCTTTCTTT. As protein: CSVGTGGTTEAFF.

This sequence joins TRBV18 and TRBJ2-1, with 9 bases that match TRBD1. The germline V gene encodes CDR1 KGHSH and CDR2 LQKENI. Trimming cost V 1 base and J 4 bases; bases outside gene matches: 8. This CDR3 is built from 17 residues. Written as DNA, the CDR3 is TGTGCCAGCTCACCACTGGGGCCAGGGACAGGGTACAATGAGCAGTTCTTC. This encodes CASSPLGPGTGYNEQFF. Based on the CDR3 plus reference TRBV18 and TRBJ2-1, the full variable domain is NAGVMQNPRHLVRRRGQEARLRCSPMKGHSHVYWYRQLPEEGLKFMVYLQKENIIDESGMPKERFSAEFPKEGPSILRIQQVVRGDSAAYFCASSPLGPGTGYNEQFFGPGTRLTVL.

The rearrangement joins TRBV12-2 to TRBJ2-5; the table calls TRBD2, which could not be checked here. TRBV12-2 is noted as a pseudogene. The CDR3 has 16 amino acids. This CDR3 reads CASRLTRLAGQETQYF. The CDR3 nucleotides read TGTGCAAGTCGCTTAACTAGGCTAGCGGGACAAGAGACCCAGTACTTC.

This clone was seen once. The chain combines TRBV29-1 with TRBJ2-6, with a tentative D call TRBD2 (5 bases). The V end was cut by 6 bases, the J end by 2 bases, with 14 bases between. Germline V gene lookup returns CDR1 SQVTM and CDR2 ANQGSEA. CDR3 size: 15 residues. CDR3 loop: CSVPRSGAGANVLTF. CDR3 bases: TGCAGCGTCCCTCGGTCCGGGGCTGGGGCCAACGTCCTGACTTTC.

This rearrangement joins TRBV6-2 or TRBV6-3 to TRBJ2-3, with D perhaps matching TRBD2 (6 bases). The germline V and J ends were trimmed by 1 base and 0 bases, with 14 bases remaining between them. This CDR3 spans 17 amino acids. The germline gives CDR1 MNHEY, CDR2 SVGEGT. The CDR3 coding sequence is TGTGCCAGCAGTTACTGGGGGGTAGCGGCTAGCACAGATACGCAGTATTTT. Its protein product is CASSYWGVAASTDTQYF.

V is TRBV19 and J is TRBJ2-2; D is possibly TRBD1 or TRBD2 (5 bases each). Trimming took off 6 bases at V and 0 bases at J, with 11 bases between the two ends. The CDR3 sequence is 15 residues long. CDR1 is LNHDA and CDR2 is SQIVND in the germline V gene (reference sequence). This chain's CDR3 is CASRAKGPNTGELFF. CDR3 nucleotides: TGTGCCAGTAGGGCCAAGGGACCGAACACCGGGGAGCTGTTTTTT. Together with reference TRBV19 and TRBJ2-2, the CDR3 gives the full variable domain: DGGITQSPKYLFRKEGQNVTLSCEQNLNHDAMYWYRQDPGQGLRLIYYSQIVNDFQKGDIAEGYSVSREKKESFPLTVTSAQKNPTAFYLCASRAKGPNTGELFFGEGSRLTVL.

About this clone itself: The sample carries other DNA sequences with the same CDR3. This chain uses TRBV9 with TRBJ2-2; D ambiguous. Germline V gives CDR1 SGDLS, CDR2 YYNGEE. Trimming cost V 0 bases and J 6 bases, with 3 bases left between them. The CDR3 runs 12 residues. The CDR3 region has the DNA TGTGCCAGCAGCGTAGTCGCCGGGGAGCTGTTTTTT. This codes for CASSVVAGELFF.

The CDR3 spells CASSLTGTGGQYF. The CDR3 coding sequence is TGTGCCAGCAGCTTAACCGGAACAGGGGGGCAGTACTTC. The chain recombines TRBV11-1 with TRBJ2-7; 8 positions match TRBD1. The junction had 6 bases not matched to a gene; V was cut back by 2 bases and J by 9 bases. CDR3 size: 13 residues. The V gene's germline CDR1 is SGHAT and CDR2 FQDESV (reference sequence). Together with reference TRBV11-1 and TRBJ2-7, the CDR3 gives the full variable domain: EAEVAQSPRYKITEKSQAVAFWCDPISGHATLYWYRQILGQGPELLVQFQDESVVDDSQLPKDRFSAERLKGVDSTLKIQPAELGDSAMYLCASSLTGTGGQYFGPGTRLTVT.

V gene TRBV5-1 combines with J gene TRBJ2-2, with TRBD1 matching 8 bases. The ends lost 0 bases at V and 4 bases at J; junction bases unmatched: 5. Germline V CDR1 and CDR2: SGHRS, YFSETQ. The CDR3 length is 16 residues. CDR3: CASSLGGQGSTGELFF. Here the CDR3 DNA reads TGCGCCAGCAGCTTGGGAGGACAGGGAAGCACCGGGGAGCTGTTTTTT.

The gene calls are TRBV7-8 and TRBJ2-3; 9 bases match TRBD2. The CDR3 covers 20 residues. CDR1 and CDR2 (germline): SGHVS, FQNEAQ. V trimming: 6 bases; J trimming: 0 bases; junction bases outside the gene matches: 19. In DNA form, the CDR3 reads TGTGCCAGCAGAACCAATAGGCCCGGGCGGGAGGGAACTAGCACAGATACGCAGTATTTT. It is translated as CASRTNRPGREGTSTDTQYF.

V gene TRBV15 combines with J gene TRBJ2-7; the D gene is possibly TRBD2 (5 bases). This CDR3 is built from 15 residues. Deletions cut 5 bases from V and 4 bases from J, with 18 bases between. Germline CDR1 reads LNHNV; CDR2 reads YYDKDF (reference sequence). CDR3 in DNA: TGTGCCACCAGCCCAGAGGAGCGGCCTCGTTACGAGCAGTACTTC. Protein sequence: CATSPEERPRYEQYF. Combining the CDR3 with reference TRBV15 and TRBJ2-7 gives the whole variable domain DAMVIQNPRYQVTQFGKPVTLSCSQTLNHNVMYWYQQKSSQAPKLLFHYYDKDFNNEADTPDNFQSRRPNTSFCFLDIRSPGLGDTAMYLCATSPEERPRYEQYFGPGTRLTVT.

J is TRBJ2-7 and V is TRBV29-1; 8 positions match TRBD1. After removal of 8 bases from V and 3 bases from J, the junction contained 3 bases not matched to a gene. Germline V gene sequence: CDR1 SQVTM, CDR2 ANQGSEA. The CDR3 is 11 amino acids. CDR3 loop: CSFGQGYEQYF. DNA for the CDR3: TGCAGCTTCGGACAGGGCTACGAGCAGTACTTC.

The chain combines TRBV5-4 with TRBJ1-2; 8 bases line up with TRBD1. Germline V gene sequence: CDR1 SGHNT, CDR2 YYREEE (reference sequence). The J segment lost 5 bases and the V segment lost 4 bases, leaving 10 bases of the junction unmatched. The CDR3 totals 15 residues. CDR3 bases: TGTGCCAGCAGCCTCCGCGACAGGGGTTATTATGGCTACACCTTC. Its translation is CASSLRDRGYYGYTF.

The V and J genes are TRBV28 and TRBJ2-7; D possibly uses TRBD1 or TRBD2 (5 bases each). V was pared by 6 bases and J by 5 bases, with 20 bases between. The CDR3 length is 15 residues. The V gene's germline CDR1 is MDHEN and CDR2 SYDVKM. CDR3 bases: TGTGCCAGCAGGCCCCGGGGTCCTGGGGCCCACGAGCAGTACTTC. Translating gives CASRPRGPGAHEQYF.

The gene calls are TRBV10-3 and TRBJ1-5, with TRBD1 matching over 7 bases. The CDR3 is 14 residues long. Losses at the gene ends were 4 bases for V and 7 bases for J; bases not matched to a gene: 7. Per the germline V gene, CDR1 is ENHRY and CDR2 is SYGVKD. The DNA for the CDR3 is TGTGCCATCAGTGGACAGGGCCCGGGGCAGCCCCAGCATTTT. Protein sequence: CAISGQGPGQPQHF.